The present T cell receptor (beta chain) was sequenced within a study of blood T cell repertoires in COVID-19 (TCRdb year 2020). At the level of the whole study: Samples from collaborators originated in the United States, Italy and Spain and spanned both the acute and convalescent phases of COVID-19. The repertoires were made available in a free public database intended to serve as a resource for research on the immune response to SARS-CoV-2. Deeply sampled blood TCRbeta repertoires from subjects exposed to, actively infected with, or recovered from COVID-19 were included in the dataset. Nearly every sample came with metadata listing a de-identified subject ID, COVID-19 status, age in years and sex. The material from the prospective study consisted of cDNA or gDNA derived from T cells, B-cell-depleted T cells, or PBMCs. Where HLA class I and class II types were available, the types were taken from metadata supplied by the sample provider, not from assay-based typing. Samples came from the ongoing ImmuneRACE study (first 160 participants) plus 1,254 subjects from 6 global collaborators. Broad study findings and their caveats: Clinical and demographic metadata were provided uncurated, with the amount varying by source and participant.

Only one count was recorded for this clone. What antigen it recognizes has not been identified. One base away there is no much larger clone; base qualities are not given. The CDR3, from cysteine to phenylalanine, totals 14 residues. Only the CDR3 DNA stays, 42 bases, in frame from base 1. V sheds 3 bases and J sheds 4 bases, leaving 13 bases between their ends. Via the germline V gene, CDR1 is SGHTA and CDR2 FQGNSA. Participants in the prospective study were aged about 18 to 95 years, lived in over 20 United States geographic areas, and enrolled through a virtual design. Cohort assignment in the prospective study relied on participant-reported clinical history from a screening survey and a study questionnaire. Recovered participants in ImmuneRACE Cohort 3 were defined as having two consecutive negative NP/OP PCR tests, clearance from a healthcare professional, or resolution of symptoms. In the prospective study, mobile phlebotomists collected whole blood, serum and a nasopharyngeal or oropharyngeal swab from each participant. Additional blood draws and questionnaires over a roughly two-month period could optionally be provided by prospective study participants. Blood samples from the prospective study were shipped frozen or at room temperature prior to DNA extraction.

TCRbeta CDR3 regions were amplified from genomic DNA by means of the immunoSEQ Assay, a bias-controlled multiplex PCR. In the original analysis: Nucleated cell counts per sample were estimated from amplification of reference gene primers within the assay. Sequence reads were collapsed and filtered to measure the absolute abundance of every unique TCRbeta CDR3 rearrangement. For each sample, productive Simpson clonality was calculated by taking the square root of Simpson's diversity index across productive rearrangements. TCRdb took over this immuneACCESS table, retaining in-frame rearrangements with V and J assigned. Such tables are incomplete; in checked studies, under half of the missing clones stem from an unresolved V gene, and the remainder is unexplained. V and J calls and clone size are copied from that table; D and trimming were computed from the DNA. The sample yields about 240,000 clones; 75% to 90% were counted once. The leading ten clones occupy about 4% of the sample.

The chain was built from TRBV7-2 and TRBJ2-7; TRBD1 is possibly the D segment (5 matching bases). The sequence derives from a woman younger than 45 who had recovered from COVID-19. Sequencing used PBMCs or T cells enriched from blood (not recorded which). The DNA sequence is as follows: TGTGCCAGCAGCTTGCGACAGAAGTCATACGAGCAGTACTTC. Translation gives CASSLRQKSYEQYF. The reference TRBV7-2 and TRBJ2-7 proteins fill in what lies around the CDR3, so the full variable domain reads GAGVSQSPSNKVTEKGKDVELRCDPISGHTALYWYRQSLGQGLEFLIYFQGNSAPDKSGLPSDRFSAERTGGSVSTLTIQRTQQEDSAVYLCASSLRQKSYEQYFGPGTRLTVT.